This is a list of T cell receptor beta chains from one sample in a study of graft-versus-host responses after intestinal transplantation. These receptors have no known antigen. Sequencing was performed with immunoSEQ multiplex PCR; in TCRdb, only in-frame clones are kept and a portion is missing. The sample contains tens of thousands of clones, 75% to 95% of which appear only once. Sequenced material: unstimulated CD8+ T cells sorted from spleen or lymph node cells, taken before intestinal transplant. These receptors came from a human donor who received an intestinal transplant. Each CDR3 is given with its conserved first and last residue. The D gene is left open where the match is weak. Clone sizes are given selectively: once, few, many, or a class where the clone is expanded.

>TRBV5-4|NA|TRBD2|TRBJ2-7
TGTGCCAGCAGGCTGGGGGGGACTGGAAACGAGCAGTACTTC
CASRLGGTGNEQYF
>TRBV28|NA|NA|TRBJ2-3
TGTGCCAGCAGTTTGGGAGAGAGGTTCACAGATACGCAGTATTTT
CASSLGERFTDTQYF
>TRBV6-5|NA|NA|TRBJ2-4
TGTGCCAGCAGTTACTCGGGCAGGGGCTCTGGGGACATTCAGTACTTC
CASSYSGRGSGDIQYF
>TRBV28|NA|NA|TRBJ2-1
TGTGCCAGCAGTTCCGGGAGTTCCTCCTACAATGAGCAGTTCTTC
CASSSGSSSYNEQFF
>TRBV29-1|NA|TRBD1|TRBJ1-1
TGCAGCGTTGCGCGGGACAGGGGGCGACTAACTGAAGCTTTCTTT
CSVARDRGRLTEAFF
>TRBV30|NA|NA|TRBJ2-7
TGTGCCTGGAGCCCCACCCCAGGTTTCGAGCAGTACTTC
CAWSPTPGFEQYF
>TRBV19|NA|TRBD1|TRBJ2-1
TGTGCCAGCCGAACATCCGGGACAGGGGTCGATGAGCAGTTCTTC
CASRTSGTGVDEQFF
>TRBV27|NA|TRBD1|TRBJ2-5
TGTGCCAGCAGTATTTCTAAGAGGGACAGGGAGACCCAGTACTTC
CASSISKRDRETQYF
>TRBV27|NA|TRBD1|TRBJ2-2
TGTGCCAGCAGTACTCGGGACAGGGAGTACGCGAACACCGGGGAGCTGTTTTTT
CASSTRDREYANTGELFF
>TRBV11-2|once|TRBD2|TRBJ2-5
TGTGCCAGCAGCTTCCTAGCGGGGTATAGCGAGACCCAGTACTTC
CASSFLAGYSETQYF
>TRBV11-2|NA|NA|TRBJ1-2
TGTGCCAGCAGCCCACCTTCACGGGGTAACTATGGCTACACCTTC
CASSPPSRGNYGYTF
>TRBV4-1|NA|NA|TRBJ2-3
TGCGCCAGCAGCCAAGTCGGGGGAGGAACTTTCGAAGATACGCAGTATTTT
CASSQVGGGTFEDTQYF
>TRBV30|NA|NA|TRBJ2-1
TGTGCCTGGAGTCTCGACAATGAGCAGTTCTTC
CAWSLDNEQFF
>TRBV5-4|NA|TRBD2|TRBJ2-5
TGTGCCAGCAGCTTGGAGCTAGCGGGGGAGACCCAGTACTTC
CASSLELAGETQYF
>TRBV11-1|NA|TRBD1|TRBJ2-7
TGTGCCAGCAGCCTAATGGGACAGGGTCAATATGAGCAGTACTTC
CASSLMGQGQYEQYF
>TRBV2|NA|TRBD2|TRBJ2-1
TGTGCCAGCAACGGACTAGCGGGAGGACCCTACAATGAGCAGTTCTTC
CASNGLAGGPYNEQFF
>TRBV12-5|NA|NA|TRBJ2-5
TGTGCTAGTGGTTTGTACCTGGGCCGAGAGACCCAGTACTTC
CASGLYLGRETQYF
>TRBV2|NA|TRBD1|TRBJ2-3
TGTGCCAGCAGGGGACAGGGGAAGACAGATACGCAGTATTTT
CASRGQGKTDTQYF
>TRBV21-1|once|NA|TRBJ1-6
TGTGCCAGCAGCAAAGACGGGGGACAGGGGGTACGGGGTAATTCACCCCTCCACTTT
CASSKDGGQGVRGNSPLHF
>TRBV7-3|NA|TRBD2|TRBJ2-5
TGTGCCAGCAGCTTAACAGGGACTAGCTCGGAGACCCAGTACTTC
CASSLTGTSSETQYF
>TRBV7-9|NA|NA|TRBJ2-7
TGTGCCAGCAGCTCCTACCAGGGGCCCTACGAGCAGTACTTC
CASSSYQGPYEQYF
>TRBV5-1|NA|NA|TRBJ2-1
TGCGCCAGCAGCTTGAGGGGGAACGATGAGCAGTTCTTC
CASSLRGNDEQFF
>TRBV28|NA|NA|TRBJ2-1
TGTGCCAGCATCTCTAGCGCTAGCTCCTACAATGAGCAGTTCTTC
CASISSASSYNEQFF
>TRBV2|NA|NA|TRBJ2-1
TGTGCCAGCAGTGAATGGCTAGCCCTATACAATGAGCAGTTCTTC
CASSEWLALYNEQFF
>TRBV6-1|few|TRBD1|TRBJ1-1
TGTGCCAGCAGTGAAGAGGGGGCGACGACTGAAGCTTTCTTT
CASSEEGATTEAFF
>TRBV10-1|NA|NA|TRBJ2-1
TGCGCCAGCAGTGCTAGATCCCCACGGGATGAGCAGTTCTTC
CASSARSPRDEQFF
>TRBV6-5|NA|NA|TRBJ1-4
TGTGCCAGCTCAGTGAAGGGGAATGAAAAACTGTTTTTT
CASSVKGNEKLFF
>TRBV7-3|once|TRBD1|TRBJ2-5
TGTGCCAGCAGCGTGACAGGGGGCGGGGAGACCCAGTACTTC
CASSVTGGGETQYF
>TRBV7-8|NA|NA|TRBJ2-7
TGTGCCAGCGGGGGCGGACCACTTTACGAGCAGTACTTC
CASGGGPLYEQYF
>TRBV28|NA|NA|TRBJ2-1
TGTGCCAGCATGGCGGGCTCCTACAATGAGCAGTTCTTC
CASMAGSYNEQFF
>TRBV28|NA|TRBD2|TRBJ2-3
TGTGCCAGCAGCGGGAAAAAAATCCTCTGGGAGGGAGGGGTAACAGATACGCAGTATTTT
CASSGKKILWEGGVTDTQYF